The T cell receptor (beta chain) under discussion was sequenced for a study of blood T cell repertoires in COVID-19. Study context: The analysed material was cDNA or gDNA that came from T cells, B-cell-depleted T cells, or PBMCs.

Germline CDR1 is MDHEN and CDR2 is SYDVKM. The CDR3 is 14 amino acids. Between the trimmed V and J ends, which lost 1 base and 5 bases, there was a span of 11 bases. Profiled with immunoSEQ multiplex PCR; TCRdb holds only in-frame clones, not every one. The table lists tens of thousands of clones, around 85% of them singletons, with roughly 6.7% in the top ten. This receptor was taken from a man aged 60 to 75 with acute or convalescent COVID-19. Sequencing was done on a sample of peripheral blood. The rearrangement links TRBV28 to TRBJ1-1; D might be TRBD1 (6 bases). For the CDR3, the DNA is TGTGCCAGCAGTTTATCGGGGGGCTGGACTGAAGCTTTCTTT. It is translated as CASSLSGGWTEAFF.